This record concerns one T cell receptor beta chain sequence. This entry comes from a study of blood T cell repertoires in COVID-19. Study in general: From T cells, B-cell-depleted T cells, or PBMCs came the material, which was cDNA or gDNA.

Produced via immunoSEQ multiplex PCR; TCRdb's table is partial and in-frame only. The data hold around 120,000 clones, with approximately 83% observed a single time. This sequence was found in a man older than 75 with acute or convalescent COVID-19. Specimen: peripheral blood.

As DNA, the CDR3 is TGTGCCAGCTCACCGACAGGGCTTGGAAACACCATATATTTT. Its translation is CASSPTGLGNTIYF. This chain connects TRBV18 to TRBJ1-3; 7 bases are shared with TRBD1. The junction had 2 bases not matched to a gene; V was cut back by 3 bases and J by 3 bases. The CDR3 loop spans 14 amino acids. CDR1 is KGHSH and CDR2 is LQKENI in the germline V gene.